Listed below are T cell receptor beta chains from one sample, sequenced in a study of OX40 agonist ivuxolimab in advanced cancers. The table came from immunoSEQ multiplex PCR; TCRdb's copy has only in-frame clones and leaves some out. In the table there are tens of thousands of clones, 80% to 95% of which are singletons. The material sequenced was CD4+ or CD8+ T cells sorted from blood, taken in a trial of the OX40 agonist ivuxolimab. The receptors were gathered from an adult with an advanced solid tumor such as melanoma, head and neck, liver or kidney cancer. The CDR3 runs from the conserved cysteine through the conserved F or W. Fields, in order: CDR3 protein, CDR3 DNA, V gene, J gene, clone size, D gene. D genes are given only for firm matches. Size is omitted from some rows. Given values are once, few, many or a class for expanded clones.

CDR3aa: CASSLGFTTEAFF; CDR3nt: TGTGCCAGCAGTTTAGGGTTTACCACTGAAGCTTTCTTT; v_gene: TRBV27; j_gene: TRBJ1-1; abundance: -; d_gene: -
CDR3aa: CASRPFRDRWGNEQFF; CDR3nt: TGTGCCAGCAGACCGTTTCGGGACAGGTGGGGGAATGAGCAGTTCTTC; v_gene: TRBV27; j_gene: TRBJ2-1; abundance: -; d_gene: TRBD1
CDR3aa: CASSLVPDTPEAFF; CDR3nt: TGTGCCAGCAGCTTAGTACCGGACACCCCGGAAGCTTTCTTT; v_gene: TRBV7-6; j_gene: TRBJ1-1; abundance: once; d_gene: -
CDR3aa: CATQIQGIDGNQPQHF; CDR3nt: TGTGCCACGCAAATTCAGGGTATTGACGGCAATCAGCCCCAGCATTTT; v_gene: TRBV6-6; j_gene: TRBJ1-5; abundance: -; d_gene: -
CDR3aa: CASSPSAGGLYEQYF; CDR3nt: TGTGCCAGCTCACCCTCCGCGGGGGGTCTGTACGAGCAGTACTTC; v_gene: TRBV18; j_gene: TRBJ2-7; abundance: few; d_gene: TRBD2
CDR3aa: CASSKQGRPSYEQYF; CDR3nt: TGTGCCAGCAGTAAACAGGGGAGGCCTAGCTACGAGCAGTACTTC; v_gene: TRBV5-4; j_gene: TRBJ2-7; abundance: -; d_gene: -
CDR3aa: CASSLDPGSYEQYF; CDR3nt: TGTGCCAGCAGCTTGGATCCAGGCTCCTACGAGCAGTACTTC; v_gene: TRBV5-6; j_gene: TRBJ2-7; abundance: -; d_gene: -
CDR3aa: CASSQIWVSGQETQYF; CDR3nt: TGCGCCAGCAGCCAAATCTGGGTTAGCGGCCAAGAGACCCAGTACTTC; v_gene: TRBV4-3; j_gene: TRBJ2-5; abundance: -; d_gene: -
CDR3aa: CASHARLLTDTQYF; CDR3nt: TGTGCCAGCCACGCGCGGTTATTGACAGATACGCAGTATTTT; v_gene: TRBV2; j_gene: TRBJ2-3; abundance: -; d_gene: -
CDR3aa: CASSLGGPGYGYTF; CDR3nt: TGTGCCAGCAGCTTAGGGGGGCCGGGCTATGGCTACACCTTC; v_gene: TRBV7-6; j_gene: TRBJ1-2; abundance: -; d_gene: -
CDR3aa: CASSKVADRENRYEQYF; CDR3nt: TGTGCCAGCAGCAAAGTCGCAGACAGGGAAAACCGCTACGAGCAGTACTTC; v_gene: TRBV21-1; j_gene: TRBJ2-7; abundance: -; d_gene: -
CDR3aa: CASSPKGGSSGQQETQYF; CDR3nt: TGTGCCAGCAGCCCTAAGGGGGGGAGTAGCGGGCAACAAGAGACCCAGTACTTC; v_gene: TRBV11-2; j_gene: TRBJ2-5; abundance: -; d_gene: -
CDR3aa: CASSLRTSGASGTGELFF; CDR3nt: TGTGCCAGCAGCCTCCGGACTAGCGGGGCCTCGGGAACCGGGGAGCTGTTTTTT; v_gene: TRBV4-2; j_gene: TRBJ2-2; abundance: -; d_gene: TRBD2
CDR3aa: CASSPPASHPTDTQYF; CDR3nt: TGCGCCAGCAGCCCTCCCGCTAGCCACCCCACAGATACGCAGTATTTT; v_gene: TRBV5-1; j_gene: TRBJ2-3; abundance: once; d_gene: -
CDR3aa: CASSIAGSSYEQYF; CDR3nt: TGTGCCAGTAGTATTGCCGGGAGCTCCTACGAGCAGTACTTC; v_gene: TRBV19; j_gene: TRBJ2-7; abundance: -; d_gene: -
CDR3aa: CASSQDPGASYEQYF; CDR3nt: TGCGCCAGCAGCCAAGATCCTGGGGCCTCCTACGAGCAGTACTTC; v_gene: TRBV4-1; j_gene: TRBJ2-7; abundance: -; d_gene: -
CDR3aa: CAISEPDGLRDGYTF; CDR3nt: TGTGCCATCAGTGAGCCCGACGGGTTACGCGATGGCTACACCTTC; v_gene: TRBV10-3; j_gene: TRBJ1-2; abundance: -; d_gene: -
CDR3aa: CASSPSKVETQYF; CDR3nt: TGTGCCAGCAGCCCTTCAAAAGTAGAGACCCAGTACTTC; v_gene: TRBV9; j_gene: TRBJ2-5; abundance: -; d_gene: -
CDR3aa: CASSPRANEQFF; CDR3nt: TGCGCCAGCAGCCCGAGGGCCAACGAGCAGTTCTTC; v_gene: TRBV4-1; j_gene: TRBJ2-1; abundance: -; d_gene: -
CDR3aa: CASSLTGISYEQYF; CDR3nt: TGTGCCAGCAGCCTTACAGGGATTTCCTACGAGCAGTACTTC; v_gene: TRBV5-6; j_gene: TRBJ2-7; abundance: -; d_gene: -
CDR3aa: CASSLSGGSQPQHF; CDR3nt: TGTGCCAGCAGTTTATCGGGGGGAAGTCAGCCCCAGCATTTT; v_gene: TRBV27; j_gene: TRBJ1-5; abundance: -; d_gene: -
CDR3aa: CASSFASNYGYTF; CDR3nt: TGTGCCAGCAGTTTTGCCAGTAACTATGGCTACACCTTC; v_gene: TRBV27; j_gene: TRBJ1-2; abundance: -; d_gene: -
CDR3aa: CASSWGQGAGEQYF; CDR3nt: TGCGCCAGCAGCTGGGGACAGGGGGCGGGCGAGCAGTACTTC; v_gene: TRBV5-1; j_gene: TRBJ2-7; abundance: -; d_gene: TRBD1
CDR3aa: CASIAYNEQFF; CDR3nt: TGTGCCAGCATAGCCTACAATGAGCAGTTCTTC; v_gene: TRBV25-1; j_gene: TRBJ2-1; abundance: -; d_gene: -
CDR3aa: CAISDPYQGGNEKLFF; CDR3nt: TGTGCCATCAGTGACCCCTACCAGGGTGGTAATGAAAAACTGTTTTTT; v_gene: TRBV10-3; j_gene: TRBJ1-4; abundance: -; d_gene: -
CDR3aa: CASSPLASGDTDTQYF; CDR3nt: TGTGCCAGCTCACCACTAGCTAGCGGCGACACAGATACGCAGTATTTT; v_gene: TRBV18; j_gene: TRBJ2-3; abundance: -; d_gene: TRBD2
CDR3aa: CASSLGGGNTDTQYF; CDR3nt: TGTGCCAGCAGCTTAGGTGGTGGAAACACAGATACGCAGTATTTT; v_gene: TRBV7-9; j_gene: TRBJ2-3; abundance: -; d_gene: -
CDR3aa: CASSPPGTNYGYTF; CDR3nt: TGTGCCAGCTCCCCTCCCGGGACGAACTATGGCTACACCTTC; v_gene: TRBV7-9; j_gene: TRBJ1-2; abundance: few; d_gene: -
CDR3aa: CASNPREQGAGAFF; CDR3nt: TGTGCCAGCAATCCACGGGAACAGGGGGCGGGAGCTTTCTTT; v_gene: TRBV28; j_gene: TRBJ1-1; abundance: -; d_gene: TRBD1
CDR3aa: CASSRPGTRDTQYF; CDR3nt: TGTGCCAGCAGCCGCCCCGGGACTAGAGATACGCAGTATTTT; v_gene: TRBV11-2; j_gene: TRBJ2-3; abundance: -; d_gene: TRBD2
CDR3aa: CASSLGPGFTDEQFF; CDR3nt: TGCGCCAGCAGCTTGGGTCCAGGGTTTACGGATGAGCAGTTCTTC; v_gene: TRBV5-1; j_gene: TRBJ2-1; abundance: -; d_gene: -
CDR3aa: CASSEIGRSGRGIEQFF; CDR3nt: TGTGCCAGCAGCGAAATCGGACGAAGCGGGAGGGGCATTGAGCAGTTCTTC; v_gene: TRBV7-9; j_gene: TRBJ2-1; abundance: -; d_gene: TRBD2
CDR3aa: CASSSLGYTF; CDR3nt: TGTGCCAGCAGCTCTTTAGGCTACACCTTC; v_gene: TRBV7-9; j_gene: TRBJ1-2; abundance: few; d_gene: -
CDR3aa: CASSGGQMNTEAFF; CDR3nt: TGTGCCAGCAGTGGGGGACAGATGAACACTGAAGCTTTCTTT; v_gene: TRBV6-1; j_gene: TRBJ1-1; abundance: -; d_gene: TRBD1
CDR3aa: CASSPRGAGDTGELFF; CDR3nt: TGTGCCAGTAGCCCCCGAGGAGCGGGGGACACCGGGGAGCTGTTTTTT; v_gene: TRBV19; j_gene: TRBJ2-2; abundance: -; d_gene: TRBD2
CDR3aa: CASSQDRQGVDTQYF; CDR3nt: TGCGCCAGCAGCCAAGACCGACAGGGGGTAGATACGCAGTATTTT; v_gene: TRBV4-3; j_gene: TRBJ2-3; abundance: -; d_gene: TRBD1
CDR3aa: CASSLGTNYNEQFF; CDR3nt: TGTGCCAGCAGCTTGGGGACTAACTACAATGAGCAGTTCTTC; v_gene: TRBV5-6; j_gene: TRBJ2-1; abundance: once; d_gene: -
CDR3aa: CASSGTLAAPSTDTQYF; CDR3nt: TGTGCCAGCAGCGGAACTCTAGCGGCGCCTAGCACAGATACGCAGTATTTT; v_gene: TRBV13; j_gene: TRBJ2-3; abundance: -; d_gene: TRBD2